This TCR beta chain was observed in a study of blood T cell repertoires in COVID-19. Study at large: Specimens from acute and convalescent COVID-19 originated in the United States, Italy and Spain. Nucleic acid was either cDNA or gDNA, and it came from T cells, B-cell-depleted T cells, or PBMCs.

Measured with immunoSEQ multiplex PCR; TCRdb has only the in-frame clones, and not every one. The sample has some 320,000 clones; 75% to 90% are singletons. The CDR3 extends over 12 amino acids. Trimming took off 6 bases at V and 6 bases at J, with 12 bases between the two ends. Participants came from about 23 US areas, aged about 18 to 89 years. Before they entered the study, exposed participants had met a COVID-19 case within 2 weeks. The genes are TRBV12-3 or TRBV12-4 and TRBJ2-7; D not certain. The receptor was isolated from a woman in her twenties or thirties who had been exposed to COVID-19. The sequenced material came from PBMCs or T cells enriched from blood (not recorded which). DNA for the CDR3: TGTGCCAGCAGCCCTCCTAGGAGCGAGCAGTACTTC. This codes for CASSPPRSEQYF.